The T cell receptor (beta chain) described here comes from a study of T cell changes during pregnancy in multiple sclerosis. This clone has just a few counts. This table comes from immunoSEQ multiplex PCR, and its TCRdb copy is limited to in-frame clones, with some not included. This table has approximately 40,000 clones, around 92% appearing once. This CDR3 has 15 residues. Germline V gene lookup returns CDR1 SGDLS and CDR2 YYNGEE. Trimming at V came to 4 bases and at J to 3 bases, leaving 9 bases not matched to a gene. This receptor was taken from a female donor with multiple sclerosis, enrolled in a pregnancy study. The source material was CD8+ T cells from peripheral blood mononuclear cells, sampled after pregnancy. The rearrangement links TRBV9 to TRBJ2-7; 8 bases are a match to TRBD1. The CDR3 DNA sequence: TGTGCCAGCAGCCCTCGGGACAGGACTTTCTACGAGCAGTACTTC. Protein: CASSPRDRTFYEQYF. Full variable domain (missing parts from reference TRBV9 and TRBJ2-7): DSGVTQTPKHLITATGQRVTLRCSPRSGDLSVYWYQQSLDQGLQFLIQYYNGEERAKGNILERFSAQQFPDLHSELNLSSLELGDSALYFCASSPRDRTFYEQYFGPGTRLTVT.